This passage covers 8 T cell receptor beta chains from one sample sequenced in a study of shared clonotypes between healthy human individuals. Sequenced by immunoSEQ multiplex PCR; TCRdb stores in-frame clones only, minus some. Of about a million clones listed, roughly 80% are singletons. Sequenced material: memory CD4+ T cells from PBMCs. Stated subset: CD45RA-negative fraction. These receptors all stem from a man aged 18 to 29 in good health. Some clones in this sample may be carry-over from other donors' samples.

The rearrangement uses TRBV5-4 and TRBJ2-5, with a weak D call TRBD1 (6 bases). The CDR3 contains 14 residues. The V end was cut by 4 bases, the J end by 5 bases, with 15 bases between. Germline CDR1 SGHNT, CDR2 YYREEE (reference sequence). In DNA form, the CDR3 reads TGTGCCAGCAGCCCCTACAGGGTTCGGGAGACCCAGTACTTC. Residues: CASSPYRVRETQYF.

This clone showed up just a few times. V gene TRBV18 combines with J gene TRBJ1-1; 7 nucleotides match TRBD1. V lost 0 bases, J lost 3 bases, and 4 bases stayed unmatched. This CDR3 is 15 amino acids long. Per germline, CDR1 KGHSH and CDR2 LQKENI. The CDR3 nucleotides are TGTGCCAGCTCACCACCGCAGGGGGTCCACACTGAAGCTTTCTTT. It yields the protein CASSPPQGVHTEAFF.

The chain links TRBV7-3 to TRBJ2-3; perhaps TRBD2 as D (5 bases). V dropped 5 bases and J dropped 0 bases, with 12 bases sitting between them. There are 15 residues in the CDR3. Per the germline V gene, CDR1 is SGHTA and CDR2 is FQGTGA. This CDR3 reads CASSPGSTSTDTQYF. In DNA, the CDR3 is TGTGCCAGCAGCCCGGGGAGTACTAGCACAGATACGCAGTATTTT. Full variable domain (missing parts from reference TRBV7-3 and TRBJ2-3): GAGVSQTPSNKVTEKGKYVELRCDPISGHTALYWYRQSLGQGPEFLIYFQGTGAADDSGLPNDRFFAVRPEGSVSTLKIQRTERGDSAVYLCASSPGSTSTDTQYFGPGTRLTVL.

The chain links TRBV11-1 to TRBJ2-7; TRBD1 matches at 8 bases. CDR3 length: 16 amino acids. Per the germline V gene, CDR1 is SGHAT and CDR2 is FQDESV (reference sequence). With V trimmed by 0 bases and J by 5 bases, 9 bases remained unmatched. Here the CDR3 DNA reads TGTGCCAGCAGCTTAGCCGGCAGGGGGCGCGGGAACGAGCAGTACTTC. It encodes CASSLAGRGRGNEQYF.

The CDR3 is CASSPGLAGVNYEQYF. The CDR3, as DNA: TGTGCCAGCTCACCGGGACTAGCGGGAGTTAACTACGAGCAGTACTTC. The chain links TRBV18 to TRBJ2-7; 14 nucleotides match TRBD2. The junction had 4 bases not matched to a gene; V was cut back by 3 bases and J by 3 bases. Germline-derived CDR1 and CDR2 are KGHSH and LQKENI. The CDR3 is 16 residues long.

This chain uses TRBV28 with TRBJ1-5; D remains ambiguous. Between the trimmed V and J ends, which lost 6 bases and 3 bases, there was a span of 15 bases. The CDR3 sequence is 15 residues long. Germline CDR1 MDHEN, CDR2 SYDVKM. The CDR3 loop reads CASSAGRRFNQPQHF. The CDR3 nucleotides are TGTGCCAGCAGCGCGGGTAGACGCTTCAATCAGCCCCAGCATTTT.

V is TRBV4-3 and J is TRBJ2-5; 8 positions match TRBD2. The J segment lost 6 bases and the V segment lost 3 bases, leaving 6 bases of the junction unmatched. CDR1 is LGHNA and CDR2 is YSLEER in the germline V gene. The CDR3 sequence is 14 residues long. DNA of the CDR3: TGCGCCAGCAGCCAGGAGCGGGAGTATCAGACCCAGTACTTC. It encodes CASSQEREYQTQYF.

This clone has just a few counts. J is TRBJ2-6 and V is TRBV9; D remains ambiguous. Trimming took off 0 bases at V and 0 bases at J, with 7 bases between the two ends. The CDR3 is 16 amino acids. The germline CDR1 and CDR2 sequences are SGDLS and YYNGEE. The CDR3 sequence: CASSVAGGSGANVLTF. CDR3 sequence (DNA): TGTGCCAGCAGCGTAGCGGGCGGCTCTGGGGCCAACGTCCTGACTTTC. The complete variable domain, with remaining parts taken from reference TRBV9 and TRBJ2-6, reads DSGVTQTPKHLITATGQRVTLRCSPRSGDLSVYWYQQSLDQGLQFLIQYYNGEERAKGNILERFSAQQFPDLHSELNLSSLELGDSALYFCASSVAGGSGANVLTFGAGSRLTVL.